This T cell receptor (beta chain) was identified during a study of human T cells and chemical hapten exposure. Study in general: Mostly female patients had alopecia areata, totalis or universalis.

The CDR3 contains 15 residues. Germline lookup yields CDR1 MNHEY and CDR2 SVGEGT. V gave up 6 bases and J gave up 7 bases; unmatched junction bases: 8. The sample's time point: pre-sensitization, week 0. As for treatment: therapeutic diphenylcyclopropenone sensitization with weekly scalp DPC. Staff drew blood before applying each patch test. Library construction involved attaching unique molecular identifiers to individual cDNA molecules, which allowed quantitative, reproducible TCR counting. In the study's own analysis: Per sample, the median was around 100,000 TCRs, with values from approximately 25,000 to 650,000. TCRdb reprocessed the RACE reads with MiXCR, giving one entry per CDR3 protein. The V and J calls shown here were made by TCRdb, not taken from the authors' results. In the table there are about 59,000 distinct CDR3 sequences, 11% of which are singletons. The table lists this clonotype with a few counts.

The sequenced sample was whole blood, obtained in connection with sensitization to the hapten diphenylcyclopropenone (DPC). The chain has TRBV6-2 or TRBV6-3 and TRBJ1-6; TRBD1 agrees at 8 bases. The TCR sequence derives from a woman aged 40 to 50 with alopecia areata. Some clones in this sample may be carry-over from other donors' samples. DNA for the CDR3: TGTGCCAGCAGACACCCGGACAGGGTGAATTCACCCCTCCACTTT. Translation: CASRHPDRVNSPLHF.